These 9 T cell receptor beta chains were sequenced from one sample in a study of CD8 T cells in ankylosing spondylitis. No antigens are known for them. A single record per CDR3 protein comes from TCRdb applying MiXCR to the 5' RACE reads. The profile shows around 490,000 distinct CDR3 sequences, under 5.5% of them singletons. Whole-study results and caveats: Ankylosing spondylitis blood appeared to carry a characteristic TCR beta motif of fewer than 10 highly homologous variants.

Sequences were obtained from blood, either unsorted or a sorted T cell fraction (not recorded which). These receptors were taken from a male donor with ankylosing spondylitis.

This clonotype was seen more than once but under ten times. The rearrangement links TRBV3-1 to TRBJ1-2; 7 nucleotides align to TRBD1. V trimming: 1 base; J trimming: 1 base; junction bases outside the gene matches: 3. There are 15 residues in the CDR3. Germline V gives CDR1 LGHDT, CDR2 YNNKEL (reference sequence). In DNA, the CDR3 is TGTGCCAGCAGCCAAGTAGGGGGCTTTAACTATGGCTACACCTTC. Translated: CASSQVGGFNYGYTF.

The rearrangement uses TRBV20-1 and TRBJ1-5; D uncertain. Trimming took 2 bases from V and 6 from J, leaving 5 bases between them. CDR3 length: 11 residues. Germline CDR1 reads DFQATT; CDR2 reads SNEGSKA (reference sequence). The DNA of the CDR3 is TGCAGTGCTAGAAGTGGTCAGCCCCAGCATTTT. Amino acid sequence: CSARSGQPQHF.

The chain couples TRBV4-3 to TRBJ2-7, with D maybe TRBD1 (6 bases). Germline CDR1 reads LGHNA; CDR2 reads YSLEER. CDR3 length: 13 residues. Trimming took 2 bases from V and 3 from J, leaving 8 bases between them. The CDR3 region is CASSQNRVYEQYF. As DNA, the CDR3 is TGCGCCAGCAGCCAAAACAGGGTCTACGAGCAGTACTTC.

This clonotype appeared many times. The chain combines TRBV6-1 with TRBJ2-1; D unresolved. The CDR3 runs 15 residues. Per the germline V gene, CDR1 is MNHNS and CDR2 is SASEGT. Deletions cut 6 bases from V and 2 bases from J, with 14 bases between. The CDR3 here is CASSLPGGAYNEQFF. CDR3 coding DNA: TGTGCCAGCAGCCTTCCTGGCGGTGCCTACAATGAGCAGTTCTTC.

In this sample, this clonotype turned up many times. J is TRBJ1-4 and V is TRBV27; D possibly corresponds to TRBD1 (6 bases). The CDR3 is made up of 14 amino acids. Trimming removed 3 bases at V and 7 bases at J, with 12 bases between. Germline CDR1 MNHEY, CDR2 SMNVEV (reference sequence). In nucleotides, the CDR3 is TGTGCCAGCAGTTTGGGGACACCCTTTGAAAAACTGTTTTTT. This encodes CASSLGTPFEKLFF.

The sample holds many counts of this clonotype. The rearrangement joins TRBV10-3 to TRBJ2-2, with D maybe TRBD1 (6 bases). Trimming removed 0 bases from V and 4 bases from J, with 15 bases in between. Germline CDR1 reads ENHRY; CDR2 reads SYGVKD. The CDR3 sequence is 17 residues long. The CDR3 is CAISESINRAGTGELFF. CDR3 DNA sequence: TGTGCCATCAGTGAGTCGATCAACAGGGCTGGCACCGGGGAGCTGTTTTTT.

This clonotype was detected ten times or more. This chain connects TRBV4-2 to TRBJ2-1; TRBD2 matches 9 bases. Germline V gene data show CDR1 as LGHNA and CDR2 as YNFKEQ. After removal of 0 bases from V and 5 bases from J, the junction contained 5 bases not matched to a gene. This CDR3 has 16 residues. The chain's CDR3 is CASSQDWSGGNNEQFF. The DNA for the CDR3 is TGTGCCAGCAGCCAAGATTGGAGCGGGGGGAACAATGAGCAGTTCTTC.

The rearrangement joins TRBV28 to TRBJ2-7, with D possibly TRBD1 on 5 matching bases. The germline gives CDR1 MDHEN, CDR2 SYDVKM. V dropped 5 bases and J dropped 0 bases, with 11 bases sitting between them. The CDR3 is made up of 14 amino acids. CDR3 loop: CASSGDSSSYEQYF. The CDR3 DNA is TGTGCCAGCAGTGGAGACAGTAGCTCCTACGAGCAGTACTTC.

This clonotype has at least ten counts. The CDR3 reads CSARLASYSAYEQYF. In DNA form, the CDR3 reads TGCAGTGCTAGGTTAGCGTCTTACTCAGCCTACGAGCAGTACTTC. The gene calls are TRBV20-1 and TRBJ2-7, with a weak D call TRBD2 (5 bases). Germline loops: CDR1 DFQATT, CDR2 SNEGSKA (reference sequence). The CDR3 runs 15 residues. Trimming stripped 3 bases from V and 2 bases from J, with 17 bases between.